This TCR beta chain was obtained from a study of monozygotic twins with inflammatory bowel disease (dated by TCRdb to between 2018 and 2020). Regarding the research as a whole: A total of 28 monozygotic twin pairs were included in the full study, comprising nine German pairs (four IBD-concordant, five IBD-discordant) and 19 IBD-discordant Danish pairs. Disease-associated traits were sought mainly through comparisons between IBD patients and their genetically identical healthy co-twins within discordant pairs. Each individual had, on average, about 151 000 unique TCRalpha sequences and 181 000 unique TCRbeta sequences available for analysis.

Paper-wide results and their limitations: No single strong signal or clonotype linked to IBD turned up in the results, so the idea that one exists was not supported. IBD patients had lower TCRbeta repertoire diversity, measured by the inverse Simpson index, than their healthy co-twins. Repertoire similarity did not differ between concordant and discordant twins, possibly due to limited statistical power. Differing immunosuppressive treatments among patients may have added background noise and inter-individual variability to the repertoires. The analysis was unable to tell different T cell subtypes apart. Fewer clonotypes were shared with other individuals by IBD patients than by healthy twins, most markedly in patients showing signs of disease activity.

Including cysteine and phenylalanine, the CDR3 has 14 amino acids. This entry has no DNA. CDR1 and CDR2 were assigned from the germline V gene as MGHRA and YSYEKL. An approximately 2.5 ml peripheral blood sample was drawn into PAXgene tubes per donor and stored at -80°C. Total RNA was isolated from whole blood with the PAXgene blood miRNA kit on an automated QIAcube, without T cell sorting. Deep TCRalpha and TCRbeta repertoire profiling with unique molecular barcoding was performed on peripheral blood of monozygotic twin pairs concordant or discordant for inflammatory bowel disease. Smoking habits were recorded for all twin pairs, with individuals classified as current, former or never smokers. Comment on this clonotype: It has no known antigen specificity.

Receptor amplification or capture employed 5' RACE. Preparation of each TCR library used roughly 3,300 ng of total RNA. For each sample, cDNA synthesis was carried out in eight separate reactions using SMARTScribe reverse transcriptase. During cDNA synthesis, template switching was used to introduce unique molecular identifiers that contained a 6-nucleotide sample barcode. Amplification of TCRalpha and TCRbeta cDNA involved two nested PCRs of 16 and 9 cycles, and each PCR was followed by bead purification. Before amplification, cDNA was treated with uracil DNA-glycosylase and purified using the QIAquick PCR purification kit. The second PCR was the step at which Illumina TruSeq-compatible adapters and sample-specific barcodes were added. Library quality and concentration were assessed using TapeStation and Qubit, and roughly 5.5 ng of each library was pooled. Sequencing of pooled libraries was carried out on an Illumina HiSeq2500 single-index Rapid Run using 2 x 100 bp reads and custom sequencing primers. Per the original workflow: UMI-based consensus assembly with MiGEC version 1.2.6 was used to correct PCR and sequencing errors. V(D)J alignment, clonotype assembly and CDR3 extraction were performed with MiXCR version 2.1.1. To normalise gene usage, clonotype sharing and MAIT/NKT TCR abundance, the analysis used the top 1000, 10 000 and 20 000 clonotypes per sample. Diversity was computed as the inverse Simpson index with the vegan R package after downsampling to 27 000 UMIs. Paired Mann-Whitney U tests on discordant twin pairs were used, with Benjamini-Hochberg multiple-testing correction. TCRdb reprocessed the public reads and reports one entry per CDR3 protein sequence, without DNA. The V and J calls here are based on TCRdb, not the publication. The sample's records list approximately 340,000 distinct CDR3 sequences. In total, the top ten clones hold over 2% of the sample.

This sequence uses TRBV4-1 and TRBJ2-7; no DNA is available, so the TRBD2 call from TCRdb remains unchecked. The receptor was isolated from a human donor with ulcerative colitis or Crohn's disease, or a healthy co-twin of an affected twin (not recorded which). Source material: blood. The CDR3 loop reads CASSHAGTRSEQYF.